The 21 T cell receptor beta chains in this list originate from one sample, sequenced in a study of blood T cell repertoires in COVID-19. Repertoires were generated with immunoSEQ multiplex PCR, while TCRdb's copy carries only in-frame clones and drops some. This sample has some 150,000 clones, with roughly 85% found just once. Sequenced sample: peripheral blood. These receptors were collected from a woman aged 60-70 years with COVID-19, enrolled during active disease.

The chain carries TRBV11-2 and TRBJ2-1, with 7 bases matching TRBD1. The length of the CDR3 is 16 residues. The V segment lost 2 bases and the J segment 4 bases; nucleotides outside the gene matches: 8. Looked up from germline, CDR1 is SGHAT and CDR2 is FQNNGV. CDR3 DNA sequence: TGTGCCAGCAGCTTATCGTGGGGACAGACTTACAATGAGCAGTTCTTC. Amino acids: CASSLSWGQTYNEQFF.

The chain employs TRBV7-8 and TRBJ1-1, with 8 bases matching TRBD1. The germline V gene encodes CDR1 SGHVS and CDR2 FQNEAQ. Trimming cost V 1 base and J 1 base; bases outside gene matches: 11. This CDR3 is 18 amino acids long. The CDR3 sequence: CASSLVGQGGWANTEAFF. Written as DNA, the CDR3 is TGTGCCAGCAGCTTAGTTGGACAGGGAGGCTGGGCGAACACTGAAGCTTTCTTT.

J is TRBJ2-1 and V is TRBV24-1; 7 positions agree with TRBD1. This CDR3 is 16 amino acids long. Losses at the gene ends were 4 bases for V and 7 bases for J; bases not matched to a gene: 12. The V gene's germline CDR1 is KGHDR and CDR2 SFDVKD. The CDR3 DNA reads as TGTGCCACCAGTGAACCCGAGGGGGCAGGTGGGAATGAGCAGTTCTTC. It translates to CATSEPEGAGGNEQFF.

V and J are TRBV5-1 and TRBJ1-4, with 8 bases aligning to TRBD1. V was clipped by 0 bases and J by 8 bases; unmatched bases: 6. The CDR3 runs to 15 residues. The germline gives CDR1 SGHRS, CDR2 YFSETQ. Here the CDR3 DNA reads TGCGCCAGCAGCTTGGTTGGGCAGGGGGCGGAAAAACTGTTTTTT. Translated: CASSLVGQGAEKLFF.

The gene calls are TRBV9 and TRBJ2-2; 9 nucleotides align to TRBD2. Germline V gene sequence: CDR1 SGDLS, CDR2 YYNGEE. The CDR3 length is 17 residues. V lost 0 bases, J lost 3 bases, and 6 bases stayed unmatched. The CDR3 is CASSVALAGAHTGELFF. In DNA, the CDR3 is TGTGCCAGCAGCGTAGCCTTAGCGGGGGCTCACACCGGGGAGCTGTTTTTT.

V usage is TRBV7-2 and J usage is TRBJ1-1; D gene unclear. V was clipped by 5 bases and J by 4 bases, with 11 bases between them. This CDR3 comprises 13 residues. Looked up from germline, CDR1 is SGHTA and CDR2 is FQGNSA. The CDR3: CASSSGPATEAFF. The CDR3 bases are TGTGCCAGCAGCAGCGGACCCGCCACTGAAGCTTTCTTT.

The chain recombines TRBV5-1 with TRBJ2-7, with 7 bases that match TRBD1. The germline V gene has CDR1 SGHRS and CDR2 YFSETQ. The CDR3 is 15 residues long. J gave up 5 bases and V 0 bases, and 8 bases lay outside the gene matches. CDR3 protein: CASSLVAGGIHEQYF. DNA for the CDR3: TGCGCCAGCAGCTTGGTCGCAGGGGGAATCCACGAGCAGTACTTC.

The gene calls are TRBV7-9 and TRBJ2-5, with D possibly TRBD2 on 5 matching bases. V lost 1 base and J lost 14, with 14 bases in between. This CDR3 contains 12 residues. Germline values: CDR1 SEHNR, CDR2 FQNEAQ (reference sequence). CDR3 nucleotide sequence: TGTGCCAGCAGCTTAGGTCCTGACTACCCATACTTC. Encoded protein: CASSLGPDYPYF.

This chain joins TRBV7-6 and TRBJ1-5, with D uncertain. Deletions cut 1 base from V and 0 bases from J, with 10 bases between. This CDR3 is built from 16 residues. Germline V lookup: CDR1 SGHVS, CDR2 FNYEAQ. CDR3 sequence: CASSLEEHYSNQPQHF. The CDR3 bases are TGTGCCAGCAGCTTAGAGGAACACTATAGCAATCAGCCCCAGCATTTT.

This CDR3 reads CSGRDRGYGYTF. The CDR3 nucleotides read TGCAGTGGACGGGACAGGGGCTATGGCTACACCTTC. The chain uses TRBV29-1 and TRBJ1-2, with 10 bases that match TRBD1. Germline-derived CDR1 and CDR2 are SQVTM and ANQGSEA. The CDR3 contains 12 residues.

The chain uses TRBV28 and TRBJ1-2, with 8 nucleotides matching TRBD1. V lost 5 bases, J lost 3 bases, and 8 bases stayed unmatched. Germline V gene sequence: CDR1 MDHEN, CDR2 SYDVKM. CDR3 length: 15 amino acids. The chain's CDR3 is CASSQIQGVHYGYTF. The CDR3 DNA sequence: TGTGCCAGCAGTCAGATACAGGGGGTTCACTATGGCTACACCTTC.

This chain joins TRBV5-6 and TRBJ2-5, with D perhaps TRBD1 (6 bases). The CDR3 covers 14 residues. V lost 1 base to trimming and J lost 1 base, with 8 bases between them. CDR1 and CDR2 from the germline V gene are SGHDT and YYEEEE. CDR3 residues: CASSLTGSQETQYF. The CDR3, as DNA: TGTGCCAGCAGCTTGACAGGGAGCCAAGAGACCCAGTACTTC.

The chain is built from TRBV4-2 and TRBJ1-5, with 9 bases that match TRBD1. The trim removed 1 base at V and 0 bases at J, leaving 10 bases unmatched. The CDR3 loop spans 19 amino acids. Germline V gene data show CDR1 as LGHNA and CDR2 as YNFKEQ. The CDR3 DNA is TGTGCCAGCAGCCAAGTGGGGACAGGGATTCCCCATAGCAATCAGCCCCAGCATTTT. Translated, it gives CASSQVGTGIPHSNQPQHF.

The chain is built from TRBV10-3 and TRBJ1-5; TRBD1 aligns across 9 bases. Trimming took 2 bases from V and 7 from J; bases not matched to a gene: 6. The CDR3 consists of 15 residues. Germline V gene sequence: CDR1 ENHRY, CDR2 SYGVKD. CDR3: CAISETNRGRQPQHF. The CDR3, as DNA: TGTGCCATCAGTGAGACAAACAGGGGGCGACAGCCCCAGCATTTT.

The V call is TRBV2, the J call TRBJ2-7; 8 nucleotides agree with TRBD1. This CDR3 is built from 14 residues. V lost 7 bases and J lost 5; bases outside the gene matches: 10. CDR1 and CDR2 (germline): SNHLY, FYNNEI. CDR3 nucleotide sequence: TGTGCCAGCAACCCCCGGGACAGGAGGCACGAGCAGTACTTC. As protein: CASNPRDRRHEQYF.

The rearrangement uses TRBV9 and TRBJ2-1, with 9 bases that match TRBD1. The V and J ends lost 7 bases and 0 bases, in that order; junction bases with no gene match: 5. Germline V gene lookup returns CDR1 SGDLS and CDR2 YYNGEE. The CDR3 sequence is 15 residues long. The CDR3 reads CASPPGQGSYNEQFF. The CDR3 DNA reads as TGTGCCAGCCCCCCGGGACAGGGCTCCTACAATGAGCAGTTCTTC.

The rearrangement joins TRBV2 to TRBJ1-5, with TRBD1 as a possible D gene (6 bases). Trimming left V 6 bases short and J 4 bases short, with 10 bases between. Germline V gene sequence: CDR1 SNHLY, CDR2 FYNNEI. This CDR3 has 13 amino acids. The CDR3 DNA reads TGTGCCAGCAGAAACCAGGGGAATCAGCCCCAGCATTTT. It codes for CASRNQGNQPQHF.

V usage is TRBV24-1 and J usage is TRBJ2-1, with 12 bases matching TRBD2. Trimming took 5 bases from V and 0 from J; bases not matched to a gene: 7. This CDR3 has 18 amino acids. Germline V gene lookup returns CDR1 KGHDR and CDR2 SFDVKD. The CDR3 spells CATSGPSGGVSSYNEQFF. The CDR3 DNA sequence: TGTGCCACCAGTGGGCCTAGCGGGGGGGTTAGCTCCTACAATGAGCAGTTCTTC.

The genes are TRBV30 and TRBJ2-5, with 12 bases identical to TRBD2. The CDR3 has 13 amino acids. Germline CDR1 reads GTSNPN; CDR2 reads SVGIG (reference sequence). With 4 bases clipped from V and 5 bases from J, the junction kept 2 bases outside the gene matches. CDR3 amino acids: CAWTGTSGETQYF. The CDR3 region has the DNA TGTGCCTGGACCGGGACTAGCGGGGAGACCCAGTACTTC.

This clone was seen more than once but under ten times. V and J are TRBV2 and TRBJ2-7; TRBD1 is a possible D gene (5 bases). Germline assignment: CDR1 SNHLY and CDR2 FYNNEI. Trimming removed 5 bases at V and 7 bases at J, with 12 bases between. This CDR3 has 12 residues. The CDR3 here is CASSTGLGEQYF. The DNA for the CDR3 is TGTGCCAGCAGTACAGGTCTGGGAGAGCAGTACTTC.

The V call is TRBV10-3, the J call TRBJ2-3; D is perhaps TRBD1 (5 bases). Germline V gene lookup returns CDR1 ENHRY and CDR2 SYGVKD. This CDR3 region has 12 residues. The germline V and J ends were trimmed by 6 bases and 2 bases, with 6 bases remaining between them. CDR3 residues: CAIRDTTDTQYF. CDR3 coding DNA: TGTGCCATCAGGGACACCACAGATACGCAGTATTTT.